This TCR beta chain was obtained from a study of shared clonotypes between healthy human individuals. Turning to the study itself: Donor ages ranged 18 to 49 years: a couple of women, a few men.

Selected positively for CCR7 and CD45RO-negative, naive CD8 cells excluded terminally differentiated effector memory CD45RA+ cells. Assay runs were performed at deep level. TCRdb's copy holds only in-frame clones and misses some; the assay was immunoSEQ multiplex PCR. The sample includes a few million clones, about 93% of them seen just once. CDR1 and CDR2 (germline): WNHNN, SYGVQD (reference sequence). V was trimmed by 9 bases and J by 0 bases, leaving 17 bases between them. The CDR3 loop spans 16 amino acids. The rearrangement joins TRBV10-1 to TRBJ2-2; D unclear. The sequence derives from a man in his late teens or twenties in good health. Some clones in this sample may be carry-over from other donors' samples. Sequenced input: naive CD8+ T cells from PBMCs. The CDR3 nucleotides read TGCGCCAGAAGTCCATTCGCACGTGCGAACACCGGGGAGCTGTTTTTT. Translating gives CARSPFARANTGELFF.